These 18 T cell receptor beta chains were all obtained from the same sample, sequenced in a study of blood T cells in healthy people across ages. A second PCR of 7 to 11 cycles used a sample-barcoded 5' primer and a J-beta primer mix. TCRdb called the 5' RACE reads again in MiXCR, with one record for every CDR3 protein. The table includes hundreds of thousands of distinct CDR3 sequences, under 65% detected once. The sample comprised blood. The receptors shown here come from a woman of 80 years or more in good health.

This CDR3 is CASSALGRGGETQYF. DNA for the CDR3: TGTGCCAGCAGCGCCCTCGGACGGGGGGGAGAGACCCAGTACTTC. The chain couples TRBV2 to TRBJ2-5; 8 nucleotides agree with TRBD2. J gave up 4 bases and V 6 bases, and 10 bases lay outside the gene matches. In germline, CDR1 is SNHLY, CDR2 FYNNEI. This CDR3 contains 15 residues. The full variable domain, in which reference TRBV2 and TRBJ2-5 provide the parts outside the CDR3, is EPEVTQTPSHQVTQMGQEVILRCVPISNHLYFYWYRQILGQKVEFLVSFYNNEISEKSEIFDDQFSVERPDGSNFTLKIRSTKLEDSAMYFCASSALGRGGETQYFGPGTRLLVL.

Points on this clonotype: A read error may produce the germline difference seen at one junction end. The chain carries TRBV28 and TRBJ2-7, with D perhaps matching TRBD1 (6 bases). The CDR3 consists of 15 residues. Germline CDR1 reads MDHEN; CDR2 reads SYDVKM. CDR3 coding DNA: TGTGCCGGCAGTTCGGACAGCCCGAGCTCCTACGAGCAGTACTTC. Protein: CAGSSDSPSSYEQYF.

The chain combines TRBV12-5 with TRBJ2-7; the match to TRBD1 covers 9 bases. Unmatched junction bases numbered 7, after V lost 3 bases and J lost 4 bases. CDR1 LGHNT and CDR2 FRNRAP come from the germline V gene. This CDR3 has 15 residues. Here the CDR3 reads CASGLGTGLGYEQYF. CDR3 bases: TGTGCTAGTGGTTTAGGGACAGGGCTTGGATACGAGCAGTACTTC.

This chain connects TRBV7-2 to TRBJ2-3; 7 bases line up with TRBD2. The CDR3 covers 17 residues. V lost 5 bases to trimming and J lost 0 bases; unmatched junction nucleotides: 11. CDR1 and CDR2 (germline): SGHTA, FQGNSA. CDR3 DNA: TGTGCCAGCAGCCTCAAGTCGGCAGCGGGGAGCACAGATACGCAGTATTTT. As protein: CASSLKSAAGSTDTQYF.

The chain joins TRBV7-2 to TRBJ2-1; 7 nucleotides match TRBD1. With the DNA end fitting TRBJ2-7 better, the J assignment may be wrong. CDR1 and CDR2 (germline): SGHTA, FQGNSA. This CDR3 has 13 amino acids. CDR3 region: CASTRTGYNEQYF. The DNA of the CDR3 is TGTGCCAGCACGAGGACAGGTTACAATGAGCAGTACTTC.

The chain joins TRBV13 to TRBJ1-1, with D perhaps matching TRBD1 (5 bases). The CDR3 loop spans 14 amino acids. Germline loops: CDR1 PRHDT, CDR2 FYEKMQ (reference sequence). V dropped 7 bases and J dropped 0 bases, with 12 bases sitting between them. The CDR3 coding sequence is TGTGCCAGCACCCTTAAGGGGATGAACACTGAAGCTTTCTTT. It is translated as CASTLKGMNTEAFF.

The chain couples TRBV7-9 to TRBJ2-1; D not resolved. The CDR3 is made up of 13 amino acids. From germline, CDR1 is SEHNR and CDR2 FQNEAQ (reference sequence). The CDR3 protein is CAHEHLRHNEQFF. Here the CDR3 DNA reads TGTGCACACGAACACCTCAGGCACAATGAGCAGTTCTTC. Full variable domain (rest looked up from reference TRBV7-9 and TRBJ2-1): DTGVSQNPRHKITKRGQNVTFRCDPISEHNRLYWYRQTLGQGPEFLTYFQNEAQLEKSRLLSDRFSAERPKGSFSTLEIQRTEQGDSAMYLCAHEHLRHNEQFFGPGTRLTVL.

This clonotype turned up a few times. The genes are TRBV5-1 and TRBJ2-7, with a tentative D call TRBD2 (5 bases). V was pared by 0 bases and J by 0 bases, with 7 bases between. Per germline, CDR1 SGHRS and CDR2 YFSETQ. CDR3 length: 14 residues. CDR3 nucleotide sequence: TGCGCCAGCAGCTTGGAAGGGAGCTCCTACGAGCAGTACTTC. Its protein product is CASSLEGSSYEQYF.

This clonotype was recorded a few times. The chain couples TRBV5-1 to TRBJ1-1, with TRBD1 as a possible D gene (5 bases). The CDR3 runs 14 residues. Per the germline V gene, CDR1 is SGHRS and CDR2 is YFSETQ. Trimming pared 4 bases from V and 5 bases from J, leaving 15 bases between. This CDR3 reads CASSVGVPQTEAFF. CDR3 coding DNA: TGCGCCAGCAGCGTAGGGGTCCCCCAGACTGAAGCTTTCTTT.

The chain carries TRBV20-1 and TRBJ2-4; D unresolved. The J call may be incorrect, as the DNA end agrees better with TRBJ2-7. The CDR3 contains 15 residues. Per the germline V gene, CDR1 is DFQATT and CDR2 is SNEGSKA (reference sequence). CDR3 DNA sequence: TGCAGTGCTAGAGATCTTAGGTATGATCCCTACGAGCAGTACTTC. This translates into CSARDLRYDPYEQYF.

The V gene is TRBV10-1, the J gene TRBJ2-7, with a weak D call TRBD1 (6 bases). The CDR3 length is 15 residues. CDR1 and CDR2 (germline): WNHNN, SYGVQD (reference sequence). V was pared by 10 bases and J by 1 base, with 20 bases between. CDR3 nucleotide sequence: TGCGCCAAAGCGGTTGACAGGAGGATTTCCTACGAGCAGTACTTC. Amino acid sequence: CAKAVDRRISYEQYF.

DNA for the CDR3: TGTGCCAGCAGTTACAACGAGGGGACTGAAGCTTTCTTT. This sequence encodes CASSYNEGTEAFF. The chain uses TRBV6-5 and TRBJ1-1; D is possibly TRBD1 (5 bases). Trimming removed 2 bases from V and 5 bases from J, with 9 bases in between. CDR3 size: 13 residues. Looked up from germline, CDR1 is MNHEY and CDR2 is SVGAGI.

For this clonotype: A much larger clone differs from this one at a single base, so this may be a read error. The rearrangement uses TRBV29-1 and TRBJ2-3, with TRBD2 matching 10 bases. CDR3 length equals 10 residues. Germline V gives CDR1 SQVTM, CDR2 ANQGSEA. V gave up 6 bases and J gave up 11 bases; unmatched junction bases: 2. The chain's CDR3 is CSVIAGGQYF. The DNA for the CDR3 is TGCAGCGTGATAGCGGGGGGGCAGTATTTT.

This clonotype was seen only a few times. The genes are TRBV18 and TRBJ2-4, with TRBD2 as a possible D gene (7 bases). Germline V CDR1 and CDR2: KGHSH, LQKENI. The CDR3 has 16 residues. V shed 0 bases and J shed 6 bases, with 15 bases lying between them. CDR3 sequence reads: CASSPPNREGGNIQYF. CDR3 coding DNA: TGTGCCAGCTCACCACCGAACAGGGAGGGTGGAAACATTCAGTACTTC.

This clonotype was counted between two and nine times. A much larger clonotype is one base distant, so this may be a read error. The chain joins TRBV20-1 to TRBJ2-1, with 7 bases lining up with TRBD1. The J call is in doubt because the DNA end fits TRBJ2-7 better. Looked up from germline, CDR1 is DFQATT and CDR2 is SNEGSKA (reference sequence). This CDR3 comprises 15 residues. The CDR3 reads CSASEGAVGYNEQYF. The CDR3 DNA reads TGCAGTGCTAGCGAGGGGGCGGTGGGGTACAATGAGCAGTACTTC.

A word on this clonotype: A much bigger clone sits one base away, suggesting this may be a read error. V gene TRBV2 combines with J gene TRBJ1-2; D call uncertain. The CDR3 loop spans 13 amino acids. The germline gives CDR1 SNHLY, CDR2 FYNNEI. V was trimmed by 4 bases and J by 4 bases, leaving 10 bases between them. For the CDR3, the DNA is TGTGCCAGCAGTGCGGACGCCTTCTATGGCTACACCTTC. Amino acid sequence: CASSADAFYGYTF.

V is TRBV9 and J is TRBJ2-5, with 8 bases aligning to TRBD2. The end of the DNA aligns better with TRBJ2-7, so the J call may be wrong. The CDR3 loop spans 16 amino acids. Germline lookup yields CDR1 SGDLS and CDR2 YYNGEE. The CDR3 spells CASSPQTEREKDEQYF. As DNA, the CDR3 is TGTGCCAGCAGCCCTCAAACTGAGCGGGAGAAAGACGAGCAGTACTTC.

This clonotype was recorded at least ten times. The gene calls are TRBV15 and TRBJ2-3; TRBD1 matches 8 bases. The CDR3 contains 16 residues. Germline values: CDR1 LNHNV, CDR2 YYDKDF (reference sequence). In nucleotides, the CDR3 is TGTGCAACCCGGACAGGGCGGTATGTAGGCACAGATACGCAGTATTTT. Its translation: CATRTGRYVGTDTQYF.